This T cell receptor beta chain appears in the sequencing data of a study of T cell responses to AZD1222 COVID-19 vaccine. Points from the study as a whole: Donors were chiefly white British, with a greater number of females, and clonal diversity was perhaps underestimated. At baseline, seropositivity was found in only five or six AZD1222 recipients.

The assay was immunoSEQ multiplex PCR, and TCRdb's table has in-frame clones only and misses some. The sample records more than 35,000 clones, around four fifths being singletons. About this clone itself: What it binds is not known.

Trimming left V 8 bases short and J 3 bases short, with 11 bases between. Germline V CDR1 and CDR2: MNHEY, SVGAGI. The CDR3 length is 13 residues. The receptor was isolated from an adult who received the MenACWY meningococcal vaccine as a control. The specimen was peripheral blood, collected 28 days after the second dose of the MenACWY control vaccine. This chain uses TRBV6-5 with TRBJ2-4; possibly TRBD2 for D (5 bases). In DNA, the CDR3 is TGTGCCAGCGAGGGCGATGGCAAAAACATTCAGTACTTC. This gives the protein CASEGDGKNIQYF.